This T cell receptor (beta chain) was documented in a study of a mutant IDH1 vaccine in newly diagnosed glioma. About the study: Mean patient age was around 40 years; 62.5% were male and approximately 38% female. Most patients had received both radiotherapy and temozolomide, the prior options being radiotherapy, temozolomide, or both. Study-level findings and limits: Vaccination elicited immune responses in 90% to 95% of patients.

Time point specified: week 11, during vaccination. In every dose of vaccine, 300 ug of mutant IDH1 20-mer peptide was given alongside topical imiquimod. Each astrocytoma in the donors was new, WHO grade 3 or 4, IDH1-mutant and ATRX-lost. Repertoires were generated with immunoSEQ multiplex PCR, while TCRdb's copy carries only in-frame clones and drops some. Here the sample spans tens of thousands of clones, around 90% being singletons. As for this clone: Its specificity is unknown.

This CDR3 comprises 15 residues. Germline assignment: CDR1 SGDLS and CDR2 YYNGEE. V lost 3 bases, J lost 2 bases, and 4 bases stayed unmatched. The chain joins TRBV9 to TRBJ2-7; TRBD1 matches at 11 bases. The receptor was derived from a man aged 18 to 29 with glioma. Sequences were derived from PBMCs, sampled from a glioma patient whose treatment included an IDH1 peptide vaccine. As DNA, the CDR3 is TGTGCCAGCAGCGCGCGGGGACAGGGGGCCTACGAGCAGTACTTC. It specifies CASSARGQGAYEQYF.